Below are 30 T cell receptor beta chains sequenced from a single sample in a study of blood T cell repertoires in COVID-19. TCRdb's table, derived via immunoSEQ multiplex PCR, lists solely in-frame clones and lacks some. The sample holds some 250,000 clones, 81% seen once. Sequences were obtained from peripheral blood. The receptor set was obtained from a woman of 80 years or more with acute or convalescent COVID-19.

The chain employs TRBV12-5 and TRBJ1-1, with TRBD1 as a possible D gene (5 bases). Germline CDR1 LGHNT, CDR2 FRNRAP. V was clipped by 6 bases and J by 6 bases, with 14 bases between them. The CDR3 consists of 13 residues. The CDR3 spells CASGLARGAEAFF. CDR3 DNA: TGTGCTAGTGGCCTGGCACGGGGGGCTGAAGCTTTCTTT. The full variable domain, with the rest looked up from reference TRBV12-5 and TRBJ1-1, is DARVTQTPRHKVTEMGQEVTMRCQPILGHNTVFWYRQTMMQGLELLAYFRNRAPLDDSGMPKDRFSAEMPDATLATLKIQPSEPRDSAVYFCASGLARGAEAFFGQGTRLTVV.

This chain uses TRBV18 with TRBJ1-1; a weak D match, TRBD1 (5 bases). This CDR3 has 14 amino acids. V shed 2 bases and J shed 2 bases, with 9 bases lying between them. Germline V CDR1 and CDR2: KGHSH, LQKENI. The CDR3 DNA sequence: TGTGCCAGCTCACCAAGACAGATCAACACTGAAGCTTTCTTT. Translation: CASSPRQINTEAFF.

The chain is built from TRBV27 and TRBJ2-2; maybe TRBD2 (5 bases). The germline V gene encodes CDR1 MNHEY and CDR2 SMNVEV (reference sequence). The CDR3 has 15 residues. Trimming left V 3 bases short and J 6 bases short, with 14 bases between. The CDR3 nucleotides read TGTGCCAGCAGTTTCGTCGGGGTGAGAGCCGGGGAGCTGTTTTTT. It is translated as CASSFVGVRAGELFF.

In this sample, this clone turned up a few times. The chain has TRBV6-5 and TRBJ1-3, with 7 bases matching TRBD1. V lost 5 bases, J lost 4 bases, and 5 bases stayed unmatched. The CDR3 has 14 amino acids. In germline, CDR1 is MNHEY, CDR2 SVGAGI. CDR3 protein: CASSRQGLGNTIYF. The CDR3 nucleotides read TGTGCCAGCAGTAGACAGGGCCTGGGAAACACCATATATTTT.

The chain combines TRBV2 with TRBJ1-5, with TRBD1 identical over 8 bases. The CDR3 has 14 residues. V gave up 4 bases and J gave up 5 bases; unmatched junction bases: 4. Germline-derived CDR1 and CDR2 are SNHLY and FYNNEI. The DNA for the CDR3 is TGTGCCAGCAGTGGCGGACAGGGCTATCAGCCCCAGCATTTT. This sequence encodes CASSGGQGYQPQHF.

The chain uses TRBV7-9 and TRBJ2-1; 12 positions agree with TRBD2. Trimming cost V 0 bases and J 10 bases; bases outside gene matches: 7. The CDR3 sequence is 16 residues long. Germline CDR1 and CDR2: SEHNR and FQNEAQ (reference sequence). DNA of the CDR3: TGTGCCAGCAGCTTAGCTCCGACTAGCGGGAGTGGGGAGCAGTTCTTC. It translates to CASSLAPTSGSGEQFF.

The chain recombines TRBV28 with TRBJ2-3, with a possible D match to TRBD2 (5 bases). Per the germline V gene, CDR1 is MDHEN and CDR2 is SYDVKM. Deletions cut 6 bases from V and 2 bases from J, with 6 bases between. The CDR3 sequence is 12 residues long. CDR3 sequence: CASSGLTDTQYF. The CDR3, as DNA: TGTGCCAGCAGCGGACTCACAGATACGCAGTATTTT. The full variable domain, its missing parts supplied by reference TRBV28 and TRBJ2-3, is DVKVTQSSRYLVKRTGEKVFLECVQDMDHENMFWYRQDPGLGLRLIYFSYDVKMKEKGDIPEGYSVSREKKERFSLILESASTNQTSMYLCASSGLTDTQYFGPGTRLTVL.

This chain joins TRBV28 and TRBJ1-2, with 7 bases fitting TRBD1. V was pared by 4 bases and J by 7 bases, with 9 bases of the junction left unmatched. The length of the CDR3 is 14 residues. Per germline, CDR1 MDHEN and CDR2 SYDVKM. The CDR3 spells CASSSPGQVSGYTF. The CDR3 DNA reads as TGTGCCAGCAGTTCCCCCGGACAGGTCTCTGGCTACACCTTC.

V and J are TRBV12-3 or TRBV12-4 and TRBJ2-7; D is undetermined. V lost 6 bases and J 5 bases, leaving 8 bases between the germline ends. This CDR3 is built from 11 residues. CDR3 protein: CASSLNNEQYF. DNA of the CDR3: TGTGCCAGCAGCCTTAACAACGAGCAGTACTTC.

V and J are TRBV7-2 and TRBJ2-3, with 9 bases aligning to TRBD2. The ends lost 4 bases at V and 5 bases at J; junction bases unmatched: 7. CDR3 length equals 15 residues. Germline CDR1 is SGHTA and CDR2 is FQGNSA. As DNA, the CDR3 is TGTGCCAGCAGCTCCGGGACTAGCATAGGAGATACGCAGTATTTT. Its protein product is CASSSGTSIGDTQYF.

The rearrangement links TRBV6-5 to TRBJ1-3; 7 bases match TRBD1. CDR3 length equals 13 residues. V lost 8 bases, J lost 2 bases, and 3 bases stayed unmatched. Per the germline V gene, CDR1 is MNHEY and CDR2 is SVGAGI. The CDR3 coding sequence is TGTGCCAGCCTACAGGGGCCTGGAAACACCATATATTTT. Encoded protein: CASLQGPGNTIYF.

The chain recombines TRBV3-1 (or the pseudogene TRBV3-2) with TRBJ2-7, with TRBD2 as a possible D gene (6 bases). V was trimmed by 5 bases and J by 1 base, leaving 15 bases between them. The CDR3 runs to 15 residues. CDR1 and CDR2 (germline): LGHDT, YNNKEL (reference sequence). The CDR3 is CASSSGGWGSYEQYF. Written as DNA, the CDR3 is TGTGCCAGCAGCTCCGGGGGTTGGGGTTCCTACGAGCAGTACTTC.

The CDR3: CASSTRPGQAYGYTF. The CDR3 coding sequence is TGTGCCAGTAGTACTCGACCGGGACAGGCCTATGGCTACACCTTC. V gene TRBV19 combines with J gene TRBJ1-2; the match to TRBD1 covers 8 bases. CDR3 size: 15 residues. Losses at the gene ends were 4 bases for V and 4 bases for J; bases not matched to a gene: 8. Germline CDR1 and CDR2: LNHDA and SQIVND (reference sequence).

The chain employs TRBV19 and TRBJ2-7, with 7 bases aligning to TRBD1. Per the germline V gene, CDR1 is LNHDA and CDR2 is SQIVND (reference sequence). With V trimmed by 3 bases and J by 0 bases, 8 bases remained unmatched. The CDR3 is 16 amino acids. The CDR3 sequence: CASSITRQGNSYEQYF. CDR3 DNA: TGTGCCAGTAGTATCACGAGACAGGGAAACTCCTACGAGCAGTACTTC. Variable domain in full (rest from reference TRBV19 and TRBJ2-7): DGGITQSPKYLFRKEGQNVTLSCEQNLNHDAMYWYRQDPGQGLRLIYYSQIVNDFQKGDIAEGYSVSREKKESFPLTVTSAQKNPTAFYLCASSITRQGNSYEQYFGPGTRLTVT.

The V and J genes are TRBV6-7 and TRBJ1-2, with 7 bases aligning to TRBD1. TRBV6-7 is an ORF for which the function is uncertain. The CDR3 sequence is 17 residues long. V was pared by 2 bases and J by 1 base, with 10 bases of the junction left unmatched. This chain's CDR3 is CASSYVQGNRGNYGYTF. CDR3 DNA sequence: TGTGCCAGCAGTTACGTCCAAGGTAACAGGGGTAACTATGGCTACACCTTC.

The genes are TRBV7-2 and TRBJ1-5; 9 bases match TRBD1. V shed 0 bases, J shed 4 bases, and the junction held 4 bases outside the gene matches. The germline V gene has CDR1 SGHTA and CDR2 FQGNSA. The CDR3 covers 16 residues. CDR3 coding DNA: TGTGCCAGCAGCTTAGCGCGGGACAGGGAGAATCAGCCCCAGCATTTT. As protein: CASSLARDRENQPQHF.

This sequence joins TRBV3-1 (or the pseudogene TRBV3-2) and TRBJ1-1; the D is unclear. This CDR3 is built from 13 residues. Germline V lookup: CDR1 LGHDT, CDR2 YNNKEL (reference sequence). Trimming left V 4 bases short and J 0 bases short, with 6 bases between. CDR3 loop: CASSLALNTEAFF. For the CDR3, the DNA is TGTGCCAGCAGCCTAGCGCTGAACACTGAAGCTTTCTTT.

This sequence joins TRBV5-1 and TRBJ2-1; weak D call: TRBD2 (7 bases). The V end lost 3 bases, the J end lost 7 bases, and 17 bases lay between the germline ends. Germline CDR1 and CDR2: SGHRS and YFSETQ. This CDR3 is built from 15 residues. The CDR3 reads CASSSLGGGGNEQFF. The CDR3 bases are TGCGCCAGCAGCTCCTTGGGGGGCGGGGGTAATGAGCAGTTCTTC. The full variable domain, completed using reference TRBV5-1 and TRBJ2-1, is KAGVTQTPRYLIKTRGQQVTLSCSPISGHRSVSWYQQTPGQGLQFLFEYFSETQRNKGNFPGRFSGRQFSNSRSEMNVSTLELGDSALYLCASSSLGGGGNEQFFGPGTRLTVL.

The J gene is TRBJ2-3, the V gene TRBV5-1, with TRBD2 identical over 8 bases. CDR3 length: 16 amino acids. The junction had 11 bases not matched to a gene; V was cut back by 4 bases and J by 4 bases. CDR1 and CDR2 from the germline V gene are SGHRS and YFSETQ. The CDR3 loop reads CASSVAGAGVADTQYF. The CDR3 region has the DNA TGCGCCAGCAGCGTGGCAGGAGCGGGAGTGGCAGATACGCAGTATTTT. The variable domain in full, completed from reference TRBV5-1 and TRBJ2-3, reads KAGVTQTPRYLIKTRGQQVTLSCSPISGHRSVSWYQQTPGQGLQFLFEYFSETQRNKGNFPGRFSGRQFSNSRSEMNVSTLELGDSALYLCASSVAGAGVADTQYFGPGTRLTVL.

J is TRBJ2-3 and V is TRBV3-1 (or the pseudogene TRBV3-2), with 9 bases identical to TRBD2. This CDR3 contains 15 residues. With V trimmed by 1 base and J by 6 bases, 5 bases remained unmatched. Germline V gene sequence: CDR1 LGHDT, CDR2 YNNKEL (reference sequence). Here the CDR3 DNA reads TGTGCCAGCAGCCAAGGCGGGGGGGCGAGGGATACGCAGTATTTT. It codes for CASSQGGGARDTQYF.

This clone was found once. The chain combines TRBV18 with TRBJ1-1; tentatively, D is TRBD1 (6 bases). The CDR3 runs to 13 residues. Trimming stripped 0 bases from V and 6 bases from J, with 8 bases between. Germline V gives CDR1 KGHSH, CDR2 LQKENI. CDR3 nucleotides: TGTGCCAGCTCACCACCGTCAGGGGCTGAAGCTTTCTTT. Translated, it gives CASSPPSGAEAFF.

A few counts support this clone. The chain couples TRBV4-2 to TRBJ1-6, with 8 bases matching TRBD1. With 5 bases clipped from V and 4 bases from J, the junction kept 7 bases outside the gene matches. The CDR3 runs 16 residues. CDR1 is LGHNA, CDR2 YNFKEQ, per germline. The CDR3 here is CASSTGQGLYNSPLHF. For the CDR3, the DNA is TGTGCCAGCAGCACCGGACAGGGCCTTTATAATTCACCCCTCCACTTT.

This chain uses TRBV3-1 (or the pseudogene TRBV3-2) with TRBJ1-2; perhaps TRBD1 as D (5 bases). CDR1 and CDR2 from the germline V gene are LGHDT and YNNKEL (reference sequence). The CDR3 covers 14 residues. V shed 0 bases and J shed 8 bases, with 13 bases lying between them. DNA of the CDR3: TGTGCCAGCAGCCAAGATCTGGGGGGATGGGGCTACACCTTC. It translates to CASSQDLGGWGYTF.

The CDR3 reads CSASGSGSYNEQFF. CDR3 DNA sequence: TGCAGTGCTAGTGGGAGCGGGTCCTACAATGAGCAGTTCTTC. The rearrangement links TRBV20-1 to TRBJ2-1; possible D gene TRBD2, 6 bases. Germline V gene sequence: CDR1 DFQATT, CDR2 SNEGSKA (reference sequence). V was clipped by 3 bases and J by 1 base, with 10 bases between them. CDR3 size: 14 residues.

This chain connects TRBV24-1 to TRBJ2-3; a possible D gene is TRBD1 (5 bases). Germline V gene lookup returns CDR1 KGHDR and CDR2 SFDVKD. Trimming stripped 0 bases from V and 8 bases from J, with 26 bases between. CDR3 length equals 19 residues. The CDR3 sequence is CATSDLQAVDRPPGATQYF. Here the CDR3 DNA reads TGTGCCACCAGTGATTTGCAGGCAGTCGACAGACCCCCTGGGGCTACGCAGTATTTT.

Of note for this clone: Other DNA sequences in this sample translate to the same CDR3. The V and J genes are TRBV12-3 or TRBV12-4 and TRBJ1-5, with D perhaps TRBD1 (6 bases). With 6 bases removed from V and 7 bases from J, the gap between germline ends came to 13 bases. CDR3 length: 13 residues. The CDR3 region is CASSLTGNQPQHF. The CDR3 coding sequence is TGTGCCAGCAGCCTTACAGGGAACCAGCCCCAGCATTTT.

The chain recombines TRBV5-6 with TRBJ1-2; 9 bases are a match to TRBD1. Germline CDR1 is SGHDT and CDR2 is YYEEEE. Trimming cost V 4 bases and J 14 bases; bases outside gene matches: 9. The CDR3 contains 12 residues. As DNA, the CDR3 is TGTGCCAGCAGCCGCTCGGACAGGGGAGAAACCTTC. It codes for CASSRSDRGETF.

This rearrangement joins TRBV12-3 or TRBV12-4 to TRBJ2-5, with D perhaps TRBD2 (7 bases). The CDR3 loop spans 13 amino acids. Trimming took 0 bases from V and 7 from J, leaving 9 bases between them. Here the CDR3 reads CASSLAGGRTQYF. In DNA, the CDR3 is TGTGCCAGCAGTTTAGCGGGGGGGCGGACCCAGTACTTC.

The chain couples TRBV6-6 to TRBJ1-1; no clear D gene. The ends were cut back, 5 bases at V and 1 base at J, with 14 bases in the middle. Per germline, CDR1 MNHNY and CDR2 SVGAGI (reference sequence). The CDR3 is made up of 15 amino acids. In nucleotides, the CDR3 is TGTGCCAGCAGTGGAGGTGGGAGAGGGAACACTGAAGCTTTCTTT. Its translation: CASSGGGRGNTEAFF.

The chain links TRBV2 to TRBJ1-5; TRBD1 agrees at 12 bases. V trimming: 0 bases; J trimming: 7 bases; junction bases outside the gene matches: 4. The CDR3 extends over 16 amino acids. Per the germline V gene, CDR1 is SNHLY and CDR2 is FYNNEI. The CDR3 reads CASSEAGTGGLQPQHF. The DNA of the CDR3 is TGTGCCAGCAGTGAAGCTGGGACAGGGGGCTTACAGCCCCAGCATTTT.